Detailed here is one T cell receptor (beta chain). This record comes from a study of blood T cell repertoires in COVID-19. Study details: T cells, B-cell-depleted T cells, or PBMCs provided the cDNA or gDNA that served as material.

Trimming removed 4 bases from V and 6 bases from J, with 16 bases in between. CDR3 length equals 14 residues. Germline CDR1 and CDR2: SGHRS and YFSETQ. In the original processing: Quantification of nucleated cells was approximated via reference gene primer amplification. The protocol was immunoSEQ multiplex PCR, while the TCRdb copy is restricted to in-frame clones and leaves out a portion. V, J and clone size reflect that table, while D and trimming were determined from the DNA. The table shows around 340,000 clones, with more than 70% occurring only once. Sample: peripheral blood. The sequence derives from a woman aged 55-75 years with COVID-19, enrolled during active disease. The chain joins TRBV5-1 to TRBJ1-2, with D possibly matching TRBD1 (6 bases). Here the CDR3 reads CASSQEWGPDGYTF. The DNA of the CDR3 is TGCGCCAGCAGCCAGGAGTGGGGGCCCGATGGCTACACCTTC.